The present entry profiles one T cell receptor beta chain with its context. The data originate from a study of shared clonotypes between healthy human individuals. In the study overall: Those who served as donors were a couple of women and a few men between the ages of 18 and 49. CD4 naive cells filled three plates per donor, CD4 memory three, CD8 naive two and CD8 memory one.

Measured with immunoSEQ multiplex PCR; TCRdb has only the in-frame clones, and not every one. Of about 1 million clones listed, 70% to 80% are singletons. The study enrolled healthy HIV-negative adults without recent acute infections or vaccinations as donors. Every one of the donors was a Caucasian adult that lived in Nashville, Tennessee. Per the germline V gene, CDR1 is SGHKS and CDR2 is YYEKEE (reference sequence). V was trimmed by 4 bases and J by 2 bases, leaving 24 bases between them. There are 19 residues in the CDR3. The chain couples TRBV5-5 to TRBJ1-4; D remains ambiguous. The source material was memory CD4+ T cells sorted from blood. Subset of the sample: CD45RA-negative fraction. The receptor's source is a man aged 18 to 29 in good health. The CDR3 loop reads CASSPGGGIPWRTNEKLFF. The DNA of the CDR3 is TGTGCCAGCAGCCCGGGAGGAGGGATCCCCTGGAGGACTAATGAAAAACTGTTTTTT.